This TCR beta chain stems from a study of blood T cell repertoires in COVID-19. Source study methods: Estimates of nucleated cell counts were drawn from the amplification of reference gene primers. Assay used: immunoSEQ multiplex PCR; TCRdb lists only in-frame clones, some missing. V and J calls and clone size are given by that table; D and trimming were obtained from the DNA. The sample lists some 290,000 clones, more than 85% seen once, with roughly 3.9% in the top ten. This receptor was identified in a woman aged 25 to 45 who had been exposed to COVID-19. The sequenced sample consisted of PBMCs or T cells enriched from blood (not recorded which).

CDR3 amino acids: CASSGQEPLTDTQYF. The CDR3 DNA is TGTGCCAGCAGCGGACAGGAGCCCCTCACAGATACGCAGTATTTT. The chain employs TRBV9 and TRBJ2-3, with D perhaps TRBD1 (6 bases). This CDR3 contains 15 residues. The germline V gene encodes CDR1 SGDLS and CDR2 YYNGEE. V lost 3 bases, J lost 2 bases, and 13 bases lay in between.